These 12 T cell receptor beta chains were sequenced from one sample in a study of blood T cell repertoires in COVID-19. Some clones are missing from TCRdb's copy, which holds only in-frame ones; the method was immunoSEQ multiplex PCR. The sample yields about 140,000 clones, more than 75% seen once. What was sequenced was peripheral blood. The receptors shown here come from a human donor in a cohort sampled during active COVID-19.

By its share, this clone is large (0.1 to 1%). The chain recombines TRBV28 with TRBJ2-1; D uncertain. Germline lookup yields CDR1 MDHEN and CDR2 SYDVKM. V was trimmed by 3 bases and J by 5 bases, leaving 17 bases between them. The CDR3 spans 16 residues. The CDR3 reads CASSFYSWAPNNEQFF. The CDR3 nucleotides read TGTGCCAGCAGTTTTTACTCGTGGGCGCCAAACAATGAGCAGTTCTTC.

This chain uses TRBV19 with TRBJ2-1; 9 bases are a match to TRBD2. Trimming cost V 5 bases and J 9 bases; bases outside gene matches: 11. The germline V gene encodes CDR1 LNHDA and CDR2 SQIVND (reference sequence). CDR3 length: 15 residues. The CDR3 DNA reads as TGTGCCAGTAGTCCTTCCGCGGGAGGGCCGGGTGAGCAGTTCTTC. It encodes CASSPSAGGPGEQFF.

V usage is TRBV9 and J usage is TRBJ1-1; TRBD1 might be the D (5 bases). The CDR3 is 16 residues long. Deletions cut 0 bases from V and 2 bases from J, with 14 bases between. Germline V lookup: CDR1 SGDLS, CDR2 YYNGEE. The CDR3 region is CASSVGGGRGNTEAFF. CDR3 DNA sequence: TGTGCCAGCAGCGTAGGAGGAGGGAGGGGAAACACTGAAGCTTTCTTT.

This clone was seen once. One junction end disagrees with the germline gene, perhaps due to a read error. The rearrangement joins TRBV7-7 to TRBJ2-5; a possible D gene is TRBD2 (5 bases). This CDR3 has 15 amino acids. Germline CDR1 SSHAT, CDR2 FNYEAQ (reference sequence). CDR3 DNA sequence: TGTGCTAGCAGCTTAGTTGGCGGGTACCAAGAGACCCAGTACTTC. Protein product: CASSLVGGYQETQYF.

This clone was seen only once. The CDR3 nucleotides read TGTGCCAGCAGGCGGACACCTAATGAAAAACTGTTTTTT. The encoded protein is CASRRTPNEKLFF. This chain joins TRBV27 and TRBJ1-4, with D maybe TRBD1 (5 bases). Germline lookup yields CDR1 MNHEY and CDR2 SMNVEV (reference sequence). This CDR3 has 13 amino acids. V lost 6 bases, J lost 3 bases, and 8 bases lay in between.

The rearrangement uses TRBV27 and TRBJ2-7; 7 bases match TRBD1. V lost 10 bases, J lost 3 bases, and 15 bases stayed unmatched. Germline V gene data show CDR1 as MNHEY and CDR2 as SMNVEV (reference sequence). The CDR3 loop spans 15 amino acids. The CDR3 DNA reads TGTGCCACCTCAGGGGGACATCCATCTTACTACGAGCAGTACTTC. Amino acids: CATSGGHPSYYEQYF.

This sequence joins TRBV7-9 and TRBJ1-2; TRBD1 agrees at 8 bases. Germline CDR1 and CDR2: SEHNR and FQNEAQ (reference sequence). V trimming: 5 bases; J trimming: 8 bases; junction bases outside the gene matches: 10. The CDR3 runs to 14 residues. The CDR3 loop reads CASSPYSGGWGYTF. The CDR3 bases are TGTGCCAGCAGCCCCTACTCAGGGGGCTGGGGCTACACCTTC.

The V and J genes are TRBV3-1 (or the pseudogene TRBV3-2) and TRBJ1-3; D is ambiguous. Germline V gene data show CDR1 as LGHDT and CDR2 as YNNKEL (reference sequence). Trimming stripped 7 bases from V and 0 bases from J, with 10 bases between. The CDR3 has 14 residues. The CDR3: CASNSLDSGNTIYF. CDR3 DNA sequence: TGTGCCAGCAACTCTTTAGACTCTGGAAACACCATATATTTT.

The chain couples TRBV6-6 to TRBJ2-3, with 7 nucleotides matching TRBD2. The CDR3 has 13 residues. The germline gives CDR1 MNHNY, CDR2 SVGAGI (reference sequence). Trimming took 4 bases from V and 9 from J; bases not matched to a gene: 7. The CDR3 DNA reads as TGTGCCAGCAGTTCAGTGGGAGGGGAGACGCAGTATTTT. Residues: CASSSVGGETQYF.

The chain recombines TRBV28 with TRBJ1-5; the D gene is possibly TRBD1 (6 bases). Per germline, CDR1 MDHEN and CDR2 SYDVKM. CDR3 length: 14 residues. V shed 3 bases and J shed 4 bases, with 10 bases lying between them. The CDR3 DNA follows: TGTGCCAGCAGTTTTTCAGGGGCTAATCAGCCCCAGCATTTT. It specifies CASSFSGANQPQHF.

Only a few counts were recorded for this clone. The gene calls are TRBV27 and TRBJ2-1, with 7 bases lining up with TRBD1. From germline, CDR1 is MNHEY and CDR2 SMNVEV (reference sequence). This CDR3 region has 14 residues. Losses at the gene ends were 5 bases for V and 6 bases for J; bases not matched to a gene: 7. The chain's CDR3 is CASSDRVARNEQFF. The DNA of the CDR3 is TGTGCCAGCAGTGACAGGGTGGCCCGCAATGAGCAGTTCTTC.

The chain joins TRBV5-1 to TRBJ1-5; 7 bases match TRBD1. The CDR3 contains 13 residues. CDR1 is SGHRS, CDR2 YFSETQ, per germline. With V trimmed by 8 bases and J by 5 bases, 7 bases remained unmatched. CDR3: CARRPGQDQPQHF. CDR3 DNA: TGCGCCAGACGACCCGGACAGGATCAGCCCCAGCATTTT.